The T cell receptor beta chain described here comes from a study of human CD8 memory T cell subsets. Cells classed as stem-like memory CD8+ T cells (TSTEM) were CCR7+ PD-1- TIGIT-. Extraction of RNA, which was performed with an RNeasy Mini Kit, drew on duplicate vials of approximately 150,000 sorted CD8+ T cells per subset. The CDR3 covers 15 residues. The germline V gene has CDR1 SQVTM and CDR2 ANQGSEA. Sequencing libraries of TCR beta were made by UMI-labeled 5' RACE. Original methodology: The number of functional CDR3 beta clonotypes in each TCR beta library ranged from roughly 2,700 to 20,000. TCRdb re-called the 5' RACE reads, yielding one record per CDR3 amino acid sequence without DNA. The V and J calls here are based on TCRdb, not the publication. The sample totals some 10,000 distinct CDR3 sequences; its top ten clones hold approximately 9.7%.

The rearrangement uses TRBV29-1 and TRBJ2-7. What was sequenced was CD8+ stem-like memory T cells (TSCM and TCM) sorted from PBMCs. Subset indicated: stem-like memory CD8 T cells (TSTEM), CCR7+ PD-1- TIGIT-. This sequence originates from a human donor in good health. CDR3: CSVEGFQDSTYEQYF.